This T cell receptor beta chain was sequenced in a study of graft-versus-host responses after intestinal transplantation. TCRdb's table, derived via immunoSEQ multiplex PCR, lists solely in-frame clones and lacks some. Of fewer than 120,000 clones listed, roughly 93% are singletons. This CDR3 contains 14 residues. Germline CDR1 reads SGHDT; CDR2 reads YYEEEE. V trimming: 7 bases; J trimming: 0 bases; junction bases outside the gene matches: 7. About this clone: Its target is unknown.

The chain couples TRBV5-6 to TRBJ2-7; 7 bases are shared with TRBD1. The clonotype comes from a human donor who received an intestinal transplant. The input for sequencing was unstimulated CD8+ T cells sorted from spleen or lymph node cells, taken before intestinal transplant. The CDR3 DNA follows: TGTGCCAGCGGCGGACAGGATTTCTCCTACGAGCAGTACTTC. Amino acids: CASGGQDFSYEQYF.